One and the same sample provided the 16 T cell receptor delta chains below, sequenced in a study of gamma-delta chains in newborns, infants, children. TCRdb called clones from the reads again using CATT. The top ten clones hold around 15% of a sample with roughly 3,000 delta-chain clones, 3.9% of them seen once. Source material: blood. These receptors were taken from a child who was a newborn, infant or young child, either healthy, febrile or measles-vaccinated (not recorded which).

In the case of this clone: A read error is the likely source, as a far larger clone sits one nucleotide away. The chain recombines TRDV2 with TRDJ3; TRDD3 is a possible D gene (6 bases). V lost 0 bases to trimming and J lost 0 bases, with 14 bases between them. Germline V gene lookup returns CDR1 GEAIGNYY and CDR2 EKD. This CDR3 has 19 amino acids. CDR3 nucleotides: TGTGCCTGTGACACCGTACTGTGGGATAGCTCCTGGGACACCCGACAGATGTTTTTC. This sequence encodes CACDTVLWDSSWDTRQMFF.

This clone appeared a few times. The protein given by TCRdb reflects a much larger clone and differs at residue 9 from this DNA's translation, likely from a read error; the protein shown is the DNA's translation. V is TRDV2 and J is TRDJ3; 7 nucleotides agree with TRDD3. The germline gives CDR1 GEAIGNYY, CDR2 EKD. This CDR3 is 18 amino acids long. V lost 2 bases and J lost 0; bases outside the gene matches: 6. Here the CDR3 reads CACDILGIASWDTRQMFF. DNA for the CDR3: TGTGCCTGTGACATACTGGGGATTGCCTCCTGGGACACCCGACAGATGTTTTTC.

In its sample, this clone is large. The chain employs TRDV2 and TRDJ2; 7 bases fit TRDD3. The V gene's germline CDR1 is GEAIGNYY and CDR2 EKD. The CDR3 contains 15 residues. After removal of 3 bases from V and 4 bases from J, the junction contained 7 bases not matched to a gene. Here the CDR3 reads CACDPVGYETAQLFF. The CDR3 DNA reads TGTGCCTGTGACCCCGTCGGATACGAGACAGCACAACTCTTCTTT.

This clone was counted only a few times. Translating this DNA gives a protein that differs at residue 3 from the TCRdb one, which belongs to a much larger clone; a read error is likely, and the protein shown is this translation. J is TRDJ3 and V is TRDV2; TRDD3 matches 9 bases. Germline values: CDR1 GEAIGNYY, CDR2 EKD. The CDR3 has 17 amino acids. CDR3 in amino acids: CARDYWGSSWDTRQMFF. The CDR3, as DNA: TGTGCCCGTGACTACTGGGGGAGCTCCTGGGACACCCGACAGATGTTTTTC.

Details on this clone: This sequence may be a read error, since a much larger clone differs from it by one base. Other DNA variants within this sample encode the same CDR3. The chain employs TRDV2 and TRDJ3; 7 bases are shared with TRDD3. The CDR3 covers 18 residues. Germline V CDR1 and CDR2: GEAIGNYY, EKD. The CDR3 here is CACDILGLSSWDTRQMFF. The CDR3 bases are TGTGCCTGTGACATACTGGGGCTGAGCTCCTGGGACACCCGACAGATGTTCTTC.

Judged by abundance, this clone is large. The identical CDR3 is also encoded by other nucleotide sequences in the sample. The chain has TRDV2 and TRDJ1, with 9 bases fitting TRDD3. Germline matching of the DNA provided the J gene here, since TCRdb leaves it blank. From germline, CDR1 is GEAIGNYY and CDR2 EKD. J was trimmed by 0 bases and V by 3 bases; bases with no gene match: 13. The CDR3 covers 18 residues. The CDR3 protein is CACDAIGGGYPYTDKLIF. The CDR3 coding sequence is TGTGCCTGTGACGCGATCGGCGGGGGATACCCGTACACCGATAAACTCATCTTT.

Of note for this clone: This may come from a read error, since a much larger clone is one base off. The V gene is TRDV2, the J gene TRDJ3, with 8 bases that match TRDD3. TCRdb carries no J gene annotation; the J gene was assigned here by matching the DNA with germline. CDR1 is GEAIGNYY, CDR2 EKD, per germline. The CDR3 runs to 21 residues. V lost 3 bases and J lost 0; bases outside the gene matches: 15. In DNA, the CDR3 is TGTGCCTGTGACGGACTAACTGGGGGTTACTCGCGCTCCTGGGACACCCGACAGATGTTTTTC. Encoded protein: CACDGLTGGYSRSWDTRQMFF.

The table lists this clone with a few counts. A much more abundant neighbour one base away suggests this may be a read error. Other DNA sequences in the same sample also yield this CDR3. The rearrangement joins TRDV2 to TRDJ3; a possible D gene is TRDD3 (5 bases). CDR1 and CDR2 (germline): GEAIGNYY, EKD. The CDR3 is 17 residues long. The CDR3 nucleotides read TGTGCCTGTGACGGGATCAGGAGCTCCTGGGACACCCGACAAATGTTTTTC. It is translated as CACDGIRSSWDTRQMFF.

This clone appeared a few times. The protein TCRdb gives is from a much larger clone and does not agree with this DNA's translation at residue 6, likely a read error; the protein shown here comes from the DNA. V is TRDV2 and J is TRDJ1; D is perhaps TRDD3 (6 bases). Per germline, CDR1 GEAIGNYY and CDR2 EKD. The CDR3 loop spans 15 amino acids. V was cut by 1 base and J by 0 bases, with 11 bases left in between. In DNA, the CDR3 is TGTGCCTGTGACACGAGGGGATCAAACACCGATAAACTCATCTTT. Residues: CACDTRGSNTDKLIF.

By sample fraction, this clone is medium-sized. The rearrangement links TRDV2 to TRDJ3; TRDD3 agrees at 8 bases. The CDR3 runs to 20 residues. Germline V gives CDR1 GEAIGNYY, CDR2 EKD. The J segment lost 2 bases and the V segment lost 3 bases, leaving 14 bases of the junction unmatched. The CDR3 spells CACDRVDGGSHTWDTRQMFF. The CDR3 coding sequence is TGTGCCTGTGACCGGGTGGATGGGGGATCCCATACCTGGGACACCCGACAGATGTTTTTC.

This clone was recorded a few times. TCRdb's listed protein matches a much larger clone and diverges from this DNA's translation at residue 9, likely through a read error; the protein shown comes from the DNA. This chain uses TRDV2 with TRDJ2, with 9 positions matching TRDD3. Germline CDR1 reads GEAIGNYY; CDR2 reads EKD. The CDR3 length is 17 residues. V gave up 0 bases and J gave up 3 bases; unmatched junction bases: 7. CDR3 nucleotides: TGTGCCTGTGACACCCTGGGGGATCAGGGAATGACAGCACAACTCTTCTTT. The encoded protein is CACDTLGDQGMTAQLFF.

This clone is large (0.1 to 1%) within its sample. Other nucleotide sequences from this sample produce the same CDR3. The DNA of the CDR3 is TGTGCCTGTGACACCTGGGGGATACGCAGCTCCTGGGACACCCGACAGATGTTTTTC. This translates into CACDTWGIRSSWDTRQMFF. The genes are TRDV2 and TRDJ3; TRDD3 matches 11 bases. CDR3 length: 19 amino acids. With 0 bases clipped from V and 0 bases from J, the junction kept 3 bases outside the gene matches. Germline CDR1 and CDR2: GEAIGNYY and EKD.

In this sample, this clone is large. The same CDR3 can be traced to other DNA sequences in this sample. The genes are TRDV2 and TRDJ1; 7 bases line up with TRDD3. CDR1 and CDR2 from the germline V gene are GEAIGNYY and EKD. The V gene end was trimmed by 0 bases and the J gene end by 0 bases; junction bases not matched to a gene: 0. The CDR3 contains 14 residues. CDR3: CACDTGGYTDKLIF. CDR3 coding DNA: TGTGCCTGTGACACCGGGGGATACACCGATAAACTCATCTTT.

This clone has a handful of counts. The amino acid sequence in TCRdb belongs to a much larger clone and departs from this DNA's translation at residue 11, likely a sequencing read error; the sequence shown is translated from the DNA. The chain has TRDV2 and TRDJ2; D may be TRDD3 (6 bases). V dropped 3 bases and J dropped 4 bases, with 20 bases sitting between them. The germline V gene encodes CDR1 GEAIGNYY and CDR2 EKD. This CDR3 is 17 amino acids long. The CDR3 protein is CACDAIGWGASTAQLFF. The CDR3 DNA follows: TGTGCCTGTGACGCGATAGGGTGGGGGGCCTCGACAGCACAACTCTTCTTT.

This clone turned up a few times. TCRdb pairs this DNA with a much larger clone's protein that differs at residue 9, likely a read error; the protein shown was translated from the DNA. The V gene is TRDV2, the J gene TRDJ3; tentative D call: TRDD2 (5 bases). Trimming left V 3 bases short and J 0 bases short, with 17 bases between. Germline assignment: CDR1 GEAIGNYY and CDR2 EKD. The length of the CDR3 is 19 residues. Here the CDR3 reads CACDLLQGSSSWDTRQMFF. The CDR3 bases are TGTGCCTGTGACCTCCTTCAGGGCTCCAGCTCCTGGGACACCCGACAGATGTTTTTC.

This clone was picked up a small number of times. A much larger clone differs by one base, so this may be a read error. The sample has other DNA sequences that encode this CDR3 too. The chain is built from TRDV2 and TRDJ3; 10 bases map to TRDD3. Germline V gene sequence: CDR1 GEAIGNYY, CDR2 EKD. CDR3 size: 18 residues. Germline trimming cut 7 bases from V and 0 bases from J; bases unmatched to any gene: 8. CDR3 coding DNA: TGTGCCTGCGTGGAACTGGGGGATCGCTCCTGGGACACCCGACAGATGTTTTTC. Encoded protein: CACVELGDRSWDTRQMFF.